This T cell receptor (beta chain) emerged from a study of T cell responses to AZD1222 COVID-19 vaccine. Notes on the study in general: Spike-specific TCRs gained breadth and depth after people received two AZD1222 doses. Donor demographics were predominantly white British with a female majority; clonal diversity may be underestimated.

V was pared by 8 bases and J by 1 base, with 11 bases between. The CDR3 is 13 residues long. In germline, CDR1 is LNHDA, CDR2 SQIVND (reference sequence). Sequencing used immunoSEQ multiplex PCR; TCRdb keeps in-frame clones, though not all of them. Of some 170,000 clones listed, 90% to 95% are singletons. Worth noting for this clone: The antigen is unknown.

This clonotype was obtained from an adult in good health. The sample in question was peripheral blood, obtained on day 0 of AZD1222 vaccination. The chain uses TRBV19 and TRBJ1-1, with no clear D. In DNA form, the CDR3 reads TGTGCCAGTGGGTCAGGTTCGAACACTGAAGCTTTCTTT. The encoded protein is CASGSGSNTEAFF.